One and the same sample provided the 9 T cell receptor beta chains below, sequenced in a study of cytomegalovirus exposure and HLA in healthy donors. PCR employed 60 Vbeta and 13 Jbeta primers. Assay used: immunoSEQ multiplex PCR; TCRdb lists only in-frame clones, some missing. The sample has 100,000 to 150,000 clones; more than 80% are singletons. Sequencing used PBMCs. The receptors were gathered from a man aged 25 to 45 in good health and CMV-seropositive.

This clone is a singleton in its sample. The J gene is TRBJ1-3, the V gene TRBV10-1, with a weak D call TRBD1 (6 bases). V was pared by 10 bases and J by 1 base, with 14 bases between. CDR1 and CDR2 from the germline V gene are WNHNN and SYGVQD (reference sequence). This CDR3 is built from 14 residues. This chain's CDR3 is CAIPGQPSGNTIYF. The DNA of the CDR3 is TGCGCCATCCCCGGACAGCCATCTGGAAACACCATATATTTT.

The chain carries TRBV7-9 and TRBJ1-1; 7 bases are a match to TRBD1. Looked up from germline, CDR1 is SEHNR and CDR2 is FQNEAQ (reference sequence). J gave up 6 bases and V 1 base, and 8 bases lay outside the gene matches. The CDR3 extends over 15 amino acids. CDR3 loop: CASSLGGQLRAEAFF. The DNA of the CDR3 is TGTGCCAGCAGCTTAGGGGGACAGTTAAGGGCTGAAGCTTTCTTT.

The V call is TRBV30, the J call TRBJ1-2; D call uncertain. The V and J ends lost 0 bases and 3 bases respectively, with 8 bases between them. In germline, CDR1 is GTSNPN, CDR2 SVGIG (reference sequence). The CDR3 totals 13 residues. The CDR3 protein is CAWSVGRDYGYTF. CDR3 coding DNA: TGTGCCTGGAGTGTTGGGCGGGACTATGGCTACACCTTC.

The chain recombines TRBV6-5 with TRBJ2-1; 10 nucleotides align to TRBD2. Germline V gene data show CDR1 as MNHEY and CDR2 as SVGAGI. The CDR3 has 15 amino acids. The CDR3 DNA reads as TGTGCGACCTGGGCTAGCGGGGGTCCTCACAATGAGCAGTTCTTC. This sequence encodes CATWASGGPHNEQFF.

CDR3 amino acids: CASSLRGGAYHEQFF. The CDR3 DNA follows: TGTGCCAGCAGTTTAAGAGGGGGGGCCTATCATGAGCAGTTCTTC. V gene TRBV27 combines with J gene TRBJ2-1; possibly TRBD2 for D (7 bases). Trimming took off 2 bases at V and 8 bases at J, with 16 bases between the two ends. CDR1 and CDR2 (germline): MNHEY, SMNVEV (reference sequence). There are 15 residues in the CDR3.

The chain employs TRBV6-6 and TRBJ2-7; the D gene is possibly TRBD2 (5 bases). CDR1 MNHNY and CDR2 SVGAGI come from the germline V gene (reference sequence). CDR3 length equals 12 residues. Trimming shortened V by 10 bases and J by 3 bases, and 13 bases separated the two germline ends. The CDR3 coding sequence is TGTGCCACCTGGACCGGGAACTACGAGCAGTACTTC. Amino acid sequence: CATWTGNYEQYF.

V is TRBV21-1 and J is TRBJ1-1; TRBD1, as called in the table, went unchecked against the DNA. TRBV21-1 is given as a pseudogene. CDR3 length equals 14 residues. This CDR3 reads CASSKRQGDTEAFF. In nucleotides, the CDR3 is TGTGCCAGCAGCAAGCGACAGGGGGACACTGAAGCTTTCTTT.

This clone was seen only once. The chain uses TRBV5-5 and TRBJ1-1; a possible D gene is TRBD1 (6 bases). The germline gives CDR1 SGHKS, CDR2 YYEKEE (reference sequence). The CDR3 is 14 residues long. The germline V and J ends were trimmed by 4 bases and 6 bases, with 16 bases remaining between them. CDR3 nucleotide sequence: TGTGCCAGCAGCCTGGGACAAATAAATCCTGAAGCTTTCTTT. Translated, it gives CASSLGQINPEAFF.

CDR3 sequence reads: CASSIGVRDQPQHF. The DNA of the CDR3 is TGTGCCAGTAGTATAGGGGTTCGGGATCAGCCCCAGCATTTT. This chain uses TRBV19 with TRBJ1-5, with D hard to call. The V gene lost 1 base and the J gene lost 5 bases, with 9 bases spanning the gap. Germline-derived CDR1 and CDR2 are LNHDA and SQIVND (reference sequence). The CDR3 covers 14 residues.